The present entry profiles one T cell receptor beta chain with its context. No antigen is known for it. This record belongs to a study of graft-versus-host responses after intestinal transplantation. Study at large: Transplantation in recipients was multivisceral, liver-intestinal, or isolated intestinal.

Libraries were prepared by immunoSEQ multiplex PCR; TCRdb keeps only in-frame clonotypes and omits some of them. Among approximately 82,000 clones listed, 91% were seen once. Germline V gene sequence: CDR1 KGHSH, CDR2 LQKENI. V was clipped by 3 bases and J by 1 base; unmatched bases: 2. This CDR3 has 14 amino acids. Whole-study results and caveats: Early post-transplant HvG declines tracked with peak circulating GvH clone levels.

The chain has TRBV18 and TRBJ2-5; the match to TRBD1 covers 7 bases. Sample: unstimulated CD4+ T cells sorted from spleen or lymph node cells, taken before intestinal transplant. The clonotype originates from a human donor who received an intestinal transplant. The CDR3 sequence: CASSPTGSQETQYF. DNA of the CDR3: TGTGCCAGCTCACCGACAGGGAGCCAAGAGACCCAGTACTTC.